The sequence of this T cell receptor (beta chain) was determined in a study of human T cells and chemical hapten exposure. Time point defined: patch test 2, 6 weeks after DPC sensitization. Treatment given: therapeutic diphenylcyclopropenone sensitization with weekly scalp DPC. It was from unfractionated whole blood that total RNA was extracted. TCRdb called the RACE reads again in MiXCR, with one record for every CDR3 protein. Of approximately 89,000 distinct CDR3 sequences in the sample, about a tenth were seen once. This clonotype was seen many times. CDR3 length equals 15 residues. CDR1 is SNHLY and CDR2 is FYNNEI in the germline V gene. With V trimmed by 6 bases and J by 7 bases, 12 bases remained unmatched.

The V and J genes are TRBV2 and TRBJ2-7, with 10 bases fitting TRBD2. This TCR was recovered from a young woman with alopecia areata. Some clones in this sample may be carry-over from other donors' samples. Sequences were derived from whole blood, sampled in connection with sensitization to the hapten diphenylcyclopropenone (DPC). The DNA for the CDR3 is TGTGCCAGCAGAGAGGGACTAGCGACCATTGGGGAGCAGTACTTC. Protein sequence: CASREGLATIGEQYF.